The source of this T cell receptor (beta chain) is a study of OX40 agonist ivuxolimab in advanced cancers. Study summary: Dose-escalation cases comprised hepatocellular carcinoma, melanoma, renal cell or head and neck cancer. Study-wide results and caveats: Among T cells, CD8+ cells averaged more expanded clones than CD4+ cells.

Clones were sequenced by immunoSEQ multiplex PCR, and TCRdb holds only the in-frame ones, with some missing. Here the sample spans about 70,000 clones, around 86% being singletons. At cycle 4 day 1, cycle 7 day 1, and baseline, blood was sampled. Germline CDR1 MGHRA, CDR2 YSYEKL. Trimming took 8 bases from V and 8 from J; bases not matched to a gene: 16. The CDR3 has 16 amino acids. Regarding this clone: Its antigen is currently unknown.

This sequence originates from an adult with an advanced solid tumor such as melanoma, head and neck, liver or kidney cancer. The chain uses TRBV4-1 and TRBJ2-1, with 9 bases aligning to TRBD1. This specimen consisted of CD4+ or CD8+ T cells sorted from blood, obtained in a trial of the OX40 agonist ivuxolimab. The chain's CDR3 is CASGRGTGRNSHEQFF. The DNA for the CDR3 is TGCGCCAGCGGAAGAGGGACAGGGAGGAATAGCCATGAGCAGTTCTTC.